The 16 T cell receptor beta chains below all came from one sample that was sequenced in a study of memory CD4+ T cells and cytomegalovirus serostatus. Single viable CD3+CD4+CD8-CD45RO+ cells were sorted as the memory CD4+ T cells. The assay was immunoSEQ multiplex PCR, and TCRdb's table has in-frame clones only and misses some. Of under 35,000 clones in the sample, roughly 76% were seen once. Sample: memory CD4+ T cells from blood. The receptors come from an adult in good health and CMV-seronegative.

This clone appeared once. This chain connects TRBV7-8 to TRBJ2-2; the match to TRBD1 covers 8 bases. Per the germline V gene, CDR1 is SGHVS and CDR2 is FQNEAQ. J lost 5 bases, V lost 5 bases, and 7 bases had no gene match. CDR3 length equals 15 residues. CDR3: CASSPGQGGTGELFF. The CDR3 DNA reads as TGTGCCAGCAGCCCCGGACAGGGAGGAACCGGGGAGCTGTTTTTT.

In DNA, the CDR3 is TGCAGCGTTAGCGGGAGTGGGGCAGATACGCAGTATTTT. This translates into CSVSGSGADTQYF. V and J are TRBV29-1 and TRBJ2-3; 8 nucleotides align to TRBD2. J lost 4 bases, V lost 5 bases, and 5 bases had no gene match. Germline V CDR1 and CDR2: SQVTM, ANQGSEA. The CDR3 sequence is 13 residues long.

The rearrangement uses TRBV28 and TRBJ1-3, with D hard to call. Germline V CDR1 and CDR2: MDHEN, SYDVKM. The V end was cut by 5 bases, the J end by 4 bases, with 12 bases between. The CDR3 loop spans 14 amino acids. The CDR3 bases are TGTGCCAGCAGTAACCGATGGAGGGGAAACACCATATATTTT. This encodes CASSNRWRGNTIYF.

The CDR3 is CASSYTSRRFGELFF. Written as DNA, the CDR3 is TGTGCCAGCAGTTACACTAGCCGAAGATTCGGGGAGCTGTTTTTT. This chain joins TRBV6-5 and TRBJ2-2; D is perhaps TRBD2 (6 bases). The V gene's germline CDR1 is MNHEY and CDR2 SVGAGI. CDR3 size: 15 residues. Trimming left V 2 bases short and J 7 bases short, with 14 bases between.

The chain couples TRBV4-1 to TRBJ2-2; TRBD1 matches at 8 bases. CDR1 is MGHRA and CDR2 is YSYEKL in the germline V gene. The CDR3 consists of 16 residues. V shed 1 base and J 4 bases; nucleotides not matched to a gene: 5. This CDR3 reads CASSQGQGALTGELFF. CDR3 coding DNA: TGCGCCAGCAGCCAAGGGCAGGGGGCCCTCACCGGGGAGCTGTTTTTT.

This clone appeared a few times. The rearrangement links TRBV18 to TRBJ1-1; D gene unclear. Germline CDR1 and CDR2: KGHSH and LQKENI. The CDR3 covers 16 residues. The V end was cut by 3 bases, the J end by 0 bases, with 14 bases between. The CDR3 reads CASSPAALGLNTEAFF. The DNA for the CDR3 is TGTGCCAGCTCACCTGCCGCCCTCGGATTGAACACTGAAGCTTTCTTT.

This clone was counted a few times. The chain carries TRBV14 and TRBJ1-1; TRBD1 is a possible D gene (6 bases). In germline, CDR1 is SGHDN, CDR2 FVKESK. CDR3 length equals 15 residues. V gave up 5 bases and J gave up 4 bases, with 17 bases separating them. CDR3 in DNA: TGTGCCAGCAGCGTACAGGGCTCCTTCGCCACTGAAGCTTTCTTT. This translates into CASSVQGSFATEAFF.

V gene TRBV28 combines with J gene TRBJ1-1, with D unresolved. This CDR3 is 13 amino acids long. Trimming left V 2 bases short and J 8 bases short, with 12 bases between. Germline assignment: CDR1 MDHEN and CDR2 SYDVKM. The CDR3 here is CASSLLLIPEAFF. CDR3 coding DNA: TGTGCCAGCAGTTTACTCCTGATCCCCGAAGCTTTCTTT.

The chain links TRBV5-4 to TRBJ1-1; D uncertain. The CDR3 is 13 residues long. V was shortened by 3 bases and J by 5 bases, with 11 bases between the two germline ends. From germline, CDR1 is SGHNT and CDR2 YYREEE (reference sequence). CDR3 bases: TGTGCCAGCAGCTCAGAACTAGGGACTGAAGCTTTCTTT. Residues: CASSSELGTEAFF.

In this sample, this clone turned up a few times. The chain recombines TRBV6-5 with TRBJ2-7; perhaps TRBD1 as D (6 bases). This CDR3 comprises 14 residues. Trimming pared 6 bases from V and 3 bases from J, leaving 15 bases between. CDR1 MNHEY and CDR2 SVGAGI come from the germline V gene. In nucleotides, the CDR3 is TGTGCCAGCAGCCGCAGGGGACCACTCTACGAGCAGTACTTC. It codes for CASSRRGPLYEQYF.

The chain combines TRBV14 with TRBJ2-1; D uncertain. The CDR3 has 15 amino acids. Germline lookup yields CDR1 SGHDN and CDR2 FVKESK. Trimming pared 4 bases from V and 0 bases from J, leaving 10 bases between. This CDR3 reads CASSPPRSSYNEQFF. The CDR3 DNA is TGTGCCAGCAGCCCCCCCCGGAGCTCCTACAATGAGCAGTTCTTC.

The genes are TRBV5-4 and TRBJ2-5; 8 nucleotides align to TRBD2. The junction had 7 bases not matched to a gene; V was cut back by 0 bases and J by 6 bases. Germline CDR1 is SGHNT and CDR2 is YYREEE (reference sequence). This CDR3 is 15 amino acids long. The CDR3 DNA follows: TGTGCCAGCAGCTTGGGTCCGGGAGGGCCGCAGACCCAGTACTTC. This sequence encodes CASSLGPGGPQTQYF.

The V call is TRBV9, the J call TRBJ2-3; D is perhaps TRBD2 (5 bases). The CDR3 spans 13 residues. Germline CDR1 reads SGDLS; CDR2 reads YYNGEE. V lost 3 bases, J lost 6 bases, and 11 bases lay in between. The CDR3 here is CASSAGSPDTQYF. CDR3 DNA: TGTGCCAGCAGCGCGGGATCCCCGGATACGCAGTATTTT.

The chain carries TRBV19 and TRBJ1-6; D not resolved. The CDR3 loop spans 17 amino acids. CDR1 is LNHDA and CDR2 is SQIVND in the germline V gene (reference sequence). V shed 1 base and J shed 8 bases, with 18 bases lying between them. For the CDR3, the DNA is TGTGCCAGTAGTATAGGGACCGGGCTCCAGAGCTATTCACCCCTCCACTTT. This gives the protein CASSIGTGLQSYSPLHF.

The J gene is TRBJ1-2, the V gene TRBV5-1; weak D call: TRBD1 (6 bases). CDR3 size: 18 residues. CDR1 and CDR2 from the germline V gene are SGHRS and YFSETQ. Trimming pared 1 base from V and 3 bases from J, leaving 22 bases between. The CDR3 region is CASSLYGLPGQRDYGYTF. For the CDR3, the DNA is TGCGCCAGCAGCTTGTATGGGCTACCCGGACAGAGGGACTATGGCTACACCTTC.

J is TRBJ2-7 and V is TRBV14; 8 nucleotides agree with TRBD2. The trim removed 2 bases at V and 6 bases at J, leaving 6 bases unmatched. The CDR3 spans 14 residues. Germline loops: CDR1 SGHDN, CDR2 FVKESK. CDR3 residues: CASSQSGRSPEQYF. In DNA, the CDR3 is TGTGCCAGCAGCCAAAGCGGGAGAAGTCCCGAGCAGTACTTC. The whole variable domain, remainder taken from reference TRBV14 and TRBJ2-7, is EAGVTQFPSHSVIEKGQTVTLRCDPISGHDNLYWYRRVMGKEIKFLLHFVKESKQDESGMPNNRFLAERTGGTYSTLKVQPAELEDSGVYFCASSQSGRSPEQYFGPGTRLTVT.